This T cell receptor beta chain was recovered during a study of control samples from healthy donors and cancer patients. This clone was seen only once. The method was immunoSEQ multiplex PCR; TCRdb's version includes in-frame clones alone and lacks a portion of them. The sample comprises 150,000 or so clones, roughly 94% of which are singletons, and about an eighth rests with the top ten. Sequencing was done on a sample of blood. This TCR was recovered from a man aged 40-49 years in good health.

The CDR3 spells CASSLRQGGEKLFF. CDR3 in DNA: TGCGCCAGCAGCTTGCGGCAGGGGGGTGAAAAACTGTTTTTT. This rearrangement joins TRBV5-1 to TRBJ1-4, with 7 nucleotides matching TRBD1. The ends lost 1 base at V and 7 bases at J; junction bases unmatched: 4. CDR3 length: 14 amino acids. CDR1 is SGHRS, CDR2 YFSETQ, per germline.